The sequence of this T cell receptor beta chain was determined in a study of cytomegalovirus exposure and HLA in healthy donors. On the study more broadly: In an earlier analysis, around 120 million unique TCR beta sequences were found from some 180 million T cells.

V was trimmed by 6 bases and J by 7 bases, leaving 16 bases between them. The CDR3 runs 14 residues. The V gene's germline CDR1 is LNHDA and CDR2 SQIVND (reference sequence). This PCR relied on a set of 60 Vbeta primers and 13 Jbeta primers. The protocol was immunoSEQ multiplex PCR, while the TCRdb copy is restricted to in-frame clones and leaves out a portion. The repertoire table contains some 150,000 clones. Study observations and caveats: Roughly uniform sequencing depth across donors was assumed, possibly incorrectly. Later on, a genetic analysis was performed. It linked a missense variant in DCLRE1C with V- and J-gene trimming of TCR beta.

A note on this clone: Its antigen is undetermined.

Every donor was a healthy person donating bone marrow. This TCR was recovered from a woman in her late teens or twenties in good health and CMV-seronegative. The chain is built from TRBV19 and TRBJ1-5, with D unresolved. The sample comprised PBMCs. The chain's CDR3 is CASRIRFNGQPQHF. CDR3 DNA: TGTGCCAGTAGGATTAGATTCAACGGGCAGCCCCAGCATTTT. Looking up the rest from reference TRBV19 and TRBJ1-5 gives the full variable domain: DGGITQSPKYLFRKEGQNVTLSCEQNLNHDAMYWYRQDPGQGLRLIYYSQIVNDFQKGDIAEGYSVSREKKESFPLTVTSAQKNPTAFYLCASRIRFNGQPQHFGDGTRLSIL.